Described below is a single TCR beta chain sequence and its context. The germline V gene has CDR1 MNHEY and CDR2 SVGAGI. Trimming stripped 8 bases from V and 4 bases from J, with 15 bases between. This CDR3 spans 13 amino acids. This sample is drawn from a study of blood T cell repertoires in COVID-19. Across the whole study: The origin of the acute and convalescent COVID-19 samples was the United States, Italy and Spain. The cDNA or gDNA used as material had been derived from T cells, B-cell-depleted T cells, or PBMCs.

Produced via immunoSEQ multiplex PCR; TCRdb's table is partial and in-frame only. The sample includes over 300,000 clones, roughly 90% of them seen just once. The V gene is TRBV6-5, the J gene TRBJ2-7, with D maybe TRBD2 (6 bases). Sequences were obtained from peripheral blood. This TCR was recovered from a man between 40 and 49 years old with acute or convalescent COVID-19. This chain's CDR3 is CASQLNGRYEQYF. CDR3 nucleotide sequence: TGTGCCAGCCAGTTGAACGGGAGATACGAGCAGTACTTC.